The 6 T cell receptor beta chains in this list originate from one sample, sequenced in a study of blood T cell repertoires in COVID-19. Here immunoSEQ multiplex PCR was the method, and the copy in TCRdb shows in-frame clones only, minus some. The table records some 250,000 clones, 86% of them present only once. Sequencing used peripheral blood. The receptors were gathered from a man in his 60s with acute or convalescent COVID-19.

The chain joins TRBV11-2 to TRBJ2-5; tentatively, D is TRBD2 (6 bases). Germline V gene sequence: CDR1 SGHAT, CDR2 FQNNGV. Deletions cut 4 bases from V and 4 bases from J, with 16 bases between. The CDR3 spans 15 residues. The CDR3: CASSSPRESSETQYF. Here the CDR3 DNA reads TGTGCCAGCAGCTCACCACGGGAGTCGTCAGAGACCCAGTACTTC.

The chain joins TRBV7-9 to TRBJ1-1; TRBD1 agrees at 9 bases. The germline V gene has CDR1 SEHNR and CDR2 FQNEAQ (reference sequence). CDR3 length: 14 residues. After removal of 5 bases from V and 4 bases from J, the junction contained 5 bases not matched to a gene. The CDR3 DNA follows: TGTGCCAGCAGCCTAGGACAGGGGCCCACTGAAGCTTTCTTT. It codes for CASSLGQGPTEAFF.

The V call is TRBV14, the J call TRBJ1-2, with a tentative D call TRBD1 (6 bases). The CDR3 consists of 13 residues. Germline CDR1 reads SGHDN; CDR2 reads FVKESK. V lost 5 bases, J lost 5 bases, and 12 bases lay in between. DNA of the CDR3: TGTGCCAGCAGCGTACAGGGATCTTATGGCTACACCTTC. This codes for CASSVQGSYGYTF.

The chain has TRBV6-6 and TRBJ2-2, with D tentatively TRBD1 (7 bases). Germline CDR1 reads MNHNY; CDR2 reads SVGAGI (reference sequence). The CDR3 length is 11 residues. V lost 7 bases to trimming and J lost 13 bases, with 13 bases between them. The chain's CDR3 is CASNDREALFF. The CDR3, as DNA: TGTGCCAGCAACGACAGGGAGGCGCTGTTTTTT.

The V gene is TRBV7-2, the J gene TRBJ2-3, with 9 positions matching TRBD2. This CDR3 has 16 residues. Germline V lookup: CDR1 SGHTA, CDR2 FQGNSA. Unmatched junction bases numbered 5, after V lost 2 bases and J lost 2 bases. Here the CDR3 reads CASSLLAGSSTDTQYF. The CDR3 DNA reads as TGTGCCAGCAGCTTACTAGCGGGATCATCCACAGATACGCAGTATTTT.

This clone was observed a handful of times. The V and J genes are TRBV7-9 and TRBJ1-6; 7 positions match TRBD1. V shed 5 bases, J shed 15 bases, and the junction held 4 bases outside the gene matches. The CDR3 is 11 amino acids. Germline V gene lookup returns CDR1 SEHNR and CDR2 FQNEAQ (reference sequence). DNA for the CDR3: TGTGCCAGCAGCAGGGGGCAAAACCTCCACTTT. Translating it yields CASSRGQNLHF. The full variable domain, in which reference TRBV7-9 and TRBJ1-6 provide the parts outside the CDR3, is DTGVSQNPRHKITKRGQNVTFRCDPISEHNRLYWYRQTLGQGPEFLTYFQNEAQLEKSRLLSDRFSAERPKGSFSTLEIQRTEQGDSAMYLCASSRGQNLHFGNGTRLTVT.